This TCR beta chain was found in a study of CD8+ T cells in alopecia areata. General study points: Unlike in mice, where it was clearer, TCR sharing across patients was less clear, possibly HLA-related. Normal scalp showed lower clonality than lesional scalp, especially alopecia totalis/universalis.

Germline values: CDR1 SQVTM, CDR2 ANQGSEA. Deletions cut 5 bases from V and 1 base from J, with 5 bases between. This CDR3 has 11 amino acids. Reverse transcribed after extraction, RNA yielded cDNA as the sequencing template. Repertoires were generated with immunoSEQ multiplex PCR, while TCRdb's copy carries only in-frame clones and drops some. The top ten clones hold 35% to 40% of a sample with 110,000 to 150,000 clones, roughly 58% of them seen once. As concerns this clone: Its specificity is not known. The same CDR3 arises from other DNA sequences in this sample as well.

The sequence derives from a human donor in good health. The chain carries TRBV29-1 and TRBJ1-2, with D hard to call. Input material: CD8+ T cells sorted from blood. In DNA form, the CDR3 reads TGCAGCGTTCGTATTAACTATGGCTACACCTTC. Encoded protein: CSVRINYGYTF.